A selection of T cell receptor beta chains follows, all from one sample in a study of Ad26.COV2.S vaccination and SARS-CoV-2 variants. The protocol was immunoSEQ multiplex PCR, while the TCRdb copy is restricted to in-frame clones and leaves out a portion. Here the sample spans hundreds of thousands of clones, more than 70% being singletons. Material: peripheral blood, obtained in a trial of Ad26.COV2.S vaccine versus placebo. All receptors derive from a person aged 18 to 65 who received the Ad26.COV2.S COVID-19 vaccine or a placebo. Each CDR3 is given with its conserved first and last residue. Each record gives: D gene, clone size, J gene, V gene, CDR3 protein, CDR3 DNA. A D gene is named only where the DNA matches it firmly. Rows give clone size only sometimes, using once, few, many, or a class for an expanded clone.

D gene: NA; clone size: NA; J gene: TRBJ2-6; V gene: TRBV2; CDR3 protein: CASVVGEGANVLTF; CDR3 DNA: TGTGCCAGCGTAGTAGGGGAAGGGGCCAACGTCCTGACTTTC
D gene: TRBD2; clone size: NA; J gene: TRBJ2-1; V gene: TRBV5-1; CDR3 protein: CASSYTSGGHSYNEQFF; CDR3 DNA: TGCGCCAGCAGCTATACTAGCGGGGGGCACTCCTACAATGAGCAGTTCTTC
D gene: NA; clone size: NA; J gene: TRBJ1-4; V gene: TRBV6-1; CDR3 protein: CASSEYSQKGKTNEKLFF; CDR3 DNA: TGTGCCAGCAGTGAATACAGCCAAAAGGGGAAAACTAATGAAAAACTGTTTTTT
D gene: NA; clone size: NA; J gene: TRBJ1-1; V gene: TRBV19; CDR3 protein: CASSHLKGQGRNTEAFF; CDR3 DNA: TGTGCCAGTAGCCACCTGAAGGGTCAGGGCCGGAACACTGAAGCTTTCTTT
D gene: NA; clone size: few; J gene: TRBJ1-2; V gene: TRBV10-3; CDR3 protein: CAISDSDRHTF; CDR3 DNA: TGTGCCATCAGTGATTCTGACAGGCACACCTTC
D gene: TRBD2; clone size: NA; J gene: TRBJ2-5; V gene: TRBV6-4; CDR3 protein: CASSDSTIGTSGTEETQYF; CDR3 DNA: TGTGCCAGCAGTGACTCGACCATCGGGACTAGCGGGACCGAAGAGACCCAGTACTTC
D gene: TRBD1; clone size: NA; J gene: TRBJ1-1; V gene: TRBV19; CDR3 protein: CASSIAVTGIDGTEAFF; CDR3 DNA: TGTGCCAGTAGTATTGCGGTGACAGGGATTGATGGTACTGAAGCTTTCTTT
D gene: TRBD1; clone size: NA; J gene: TRBJ1-6; V gene: TRBV15; CDR3 protein: CATSREVQGNSPLHF; CDR3 DNA: TGTGCCACCAGCAGAGAAGTACAGGGGAATTCACCCCTCCACTTT
D gene: TRBD1; clone size: NA; J gene: TRBJ1-5; V gene: TRBV11-2; CDR3 protein: CASSFTGEQPQHF; CDR3 DNA: TGTGCCAGCAGCTTTACAGGGGAACAGCCCCAGCATTTT
D gene: TRBD2; clone size: NA; J gene: TRBJ2-1; V gene: TRBV7-2; CDR3 protein: CASSLAPGLAGGSPGNEQFF; CDR3 DNA: TGTGCCAGCAGCTTAGCACCGGGACTAGCGGGAGGTTCCCCGGGAAATGAGCAGTTCTTC
D gene: NA; clone size: NA; J gene: TRBJ1-2; V gene: TRBV19; CDR3 protein: CASSYWEGYGYTF; CDR3 DNA: TGTGCCAGTAGTTACTGGGAGGGCTATGGCTACACCTTC
D gene: NA; clone size: few; J gene: TRBJ2-7; V gene: TRBV7-2; CDR3 protein: CASSFSYEQYF; CDR3 DNA: TGTGCCAGCAGCTTTTCCTACGAGCAGTACTTC
D gene: TRBD1; clone size: once; J gene: TRBJ2-5; V gene: TRBV5-1; CDR3 protein: CASRGTELRETQYF; CDR3 DNA: TGCGCCAGCAGGGGGACAGAGTTACGAGAGACCCAGTACTTC
D gene: NA; clone size: NA; J gene: TRBJ2-2; V gene: TRBV30; CDR3 protein: CAWGLANSNTGELFF; CDR3 DNA: TGTGCCTGGGGCCTAGCGAATTCGAACACCGGGGAGCTGTTTTTT
D gene: TRBD1; clone size: few; J gene: TRBJ1-5; V gene: TRBV2; CDR3 protein: CASSQNRDRGQPQHF; CDR3 DNA: TGTGCCAGCAGCCAAAACCGGGACAGGGGTCAGCCCCAGCATTTT
D gene: NA; clone size: NA; J gene: TRBJ1-1; V gene: TRBV7-3; CDR3 protein: CASSLKLGTEAFF; CDR3 DNA: TGTGCCAGCAGCTTAAAGCTGGGCACTGAAGCTTTCTTT
D gene: TRBD2; clone size: NA; J gene: TRBJ2-5; V gene: TRBV7-9; CDR3 protein: CATQLAGVGETQYF; CDR3 DNA: TGTGCCACCCAACTAGCGGGAGTGGGGGAGACCCAGTACTTC
D gene: TRBD1; clone size: NA; J gene: TRBJ1-1; V gene: TRBV29-1; CDR3 protein: CSVTGGRDTEAFF; CDR3 DNA: TGCAGCGTCACAGGGGGAAGGGACACTGAAGCTTTCTTT
D gene: TRBD1; clone size: NA; J gene: TRBJ1-3; V gene: TRBV6-1; CDR3 protein: CASSAKQGSGGNTIYF; CDR3 DNA: TGTGCCAGCAGTGCAAAACAGGGGTCTGGTGGAAACACCATATATTTT
D gene: NA; clone size: NA; J gene: TRBJ2-6; V gene: TRBV27; CDR3 protein: CASSNRLGLGANVLTF; CDR3 DNA: TGTGCCAGCAGTAACCGTTTGGGGCTTGGGGCCAACGTCCTGACTTTC
D gene: NA; clone size: once; J gene: TRBJ2-7; V gene: TRBV30; CDR3 protein: CAWSSMGPINHEQYF; CDR3 DNA: TGTGCCTGGAGTTCGATGGGTCCTATTAACCACGAGCAGTACTTC
D gene: NA; clone size: NA; J gene: TRBJ2-2; V gene: TRBV7-6; CDR3 protein: CASSRNLGGGNTGELFF; CDR3 DNA: TGTGCCAGCAGCCGTAATCTTGGGGGGGGCAACACCGGGGAGCTGTTTTTT
D gene: NA; clone size: NA; J gene: TRBJ1-3; V gene: TRBV5-5; CDR3 protein: CASSPTGTVFSGNTIYF; CDR3 DNA: TGTGCCAGCAGCCCTACCGGGACTGTGTTCTCTGGAAACACCATATATTTT
D gene: TRBD2; clone size: NA; J gene: TRBJ2-7; V gene: TRBV19; CDR3 protein: CASSITPLAGLEAYEQYF; CDR3 DNA: TGTGCCAGTAGTATAACCCCACTAGCGGGCCTGGAGGCGTACGAGCAGTACTTC
D gene: NA; clone size: NA; J gene: TRBJ1-1; V gene: TRBV24-1; CDR3 protein: CATRPTGQTEAFF; CDR3 DNA: TGTGCCACCCGACCGACAGGTCAGACTGAAGCTTTCTTT
D gene: NA; clone size: NA; J gene: TRBJ2-7; V gene: TRBV27; CDR3 protein: CASSLPERAPYEQYF; CDR3 DNA: TGTGCCAGCAGTTTACCGGAGCGGGCTCCCTACGAGCAGTACTTC
D gene: TRBD1; clone size: NA; J gene: TRBJ1-1; V gene: TRBV7-2; CDR3 protein: CASSHGDRENTEAFF; CDR3 DNA: TGTGCCAGCAGCCACGGGGACAGGGAGAACACTGAAGCTTTCTTT
D gene: NA; clone size: NA; J gene: TRBJ1-5; V gene: TRBV3-1/TRBV3-2; CDR3 protein: CASSQGGGLGNQPQHF; CDR3 DNA: TGTGCCAGCAGCCAGGGGGGGGGATTGGGCAATCAGCCCCAGCATTTT
D gene: NA; clone size: NA; J gene: TRBJ1-5; V gene: TRBV6-2/TRBV6-3; CDR3 protein: CASSYVRGDQPQHF; CDR3 DNA: TGTGCCAGCAGTTACGTCCGGGGGGATCAGCCCCAGCATTTT
D gene: NA; clone size: NA; J gene: TRBJ1-3; V gene: TRBV27; CDR3 protein: CASSLAAGNTIYF; CDR3 DNA: TGTGCCAGCAGTTTAGCAGCCGGAAACACCATATATTTT
D gene: TRBD1; clone size: NA; J gene: TRBJ2-2; V gene: TRBV29-1; CDR3 protein: CSANVGQGDTGELFF; CDR3 DNA: TGCAGCGCCAATGTGGGACAGGGGGACACCGGGGAGCTGTTTTTT
D gene: NA; clone size: NA; J gene: TRBJ1-5; V gene: TRBV30; CDR3 protein: CAWSPGQDYQPQHF; CDR3 DNA: TGTGCCTGGAGCCCTGGGCAGGATTATCAGCCCCAGCATTTT
D gene: NA; clone size: NA; J gene: TRBJ2-2; V gene: TRBV2; CDR3 protein: CASSLENTGELFF; CDR3 DNA: TGTGCCAGCAGTTTAGAGAACACCGGGGAGCTGTTTTTT
D gene: NA; clone size: NA; J gene: TRBJ1-2; V gene: TRBV5-6; CDR3 protein: CASSLGGQLNDGYTF; CDR3 DNA: TGTGCCAGCAGCTTGGGCGGACAACTAAACGATGGCTACACCTTC
D gene: NA; clone size: NA; J gene: TRBJ2-7; V gene: TRBV7-9; CDR3 protein: CASSLDGSSSYEQYF; CDR3 DNA: TGTGCCAGCAGCCTTGACGGTTCGAGCTCCTACGAGCAGTACTTC
D gene: NA; clone size: NA; J gene: TRBJ1-6; V gene: TRBV5-1; CDR3 protein: CASSLYAETTPLHF; CDR3 DNA: TGCGCCAGCAGCTTGTACGCAGAGACCACACCCCTCCACTTT
D gene: TRBD1; clone size: NA; J gene: TRBJ1-2; V gene: TRBV4-2; CDR3 protein: CASSQESETGSLDTF; CDR3 DNA: TGTGCCAGCAGCCAAGAGTCTGAGACAGGGAGTTTGGACACCTTC
D gene: NA; clone size: NA; J gene: TRBJ2-5; V gene: TRBV25-1; CDR3 protein: CASTDTGSWETQYF; CDR3 DNA: TGTGCCAGCACCGACACTGGGAGTTGGGAGACCCAGTACTTC
D gene: NA; clone size: NA; J gene: TRBJ2-1; V gene: TRBV6-5; CDR3 protein: CASSYAGVHNEQFF; CDR3 DNA: TGTGCCAGCAGTTACGCAGGGGTTCACAATGAGCAGTTCTTC
D gene: TRBD1; clone size: once; J gene: TRBJ1-5; V gene: TRBV5-6; CDR3 protein: CASSLAPTGYIQPQHF; CDR3 DNA: TGTGCCAGCAGCTTGGCCCCGACAGGGTATATCCAGCCCCAGCATTTT
D gene: NA; clone size: NA; J gene: TRBJ1-5; V gene: TRBV5-6; CDR3 protein: CASSSRTVSGNQPQHF; CDR3 DNA: TGTGCCAGCAGCTCACGGACAGTTTCGGGCAATCAGCCCCAGCATTTT
D gene: NA; clone size: NA; J gene: TRBJ1-5; V gene: TRBV30; CDR3 protein: CAWSVGGSNQPQHF; CDR3 DNA: TGTGCCTGGAGTGTCGGGGGGAGCAATCAGCCCCAGCATTTT
D gene: NA; clone size: NA; J gene: TRBJ1-1; V gene: TRBV30; CDR3 protein: CAWSVRLLTEAFF; CDR3 DNA: TGTGCCTGGAGTGTACGTCTCCTCACTGAAGCTTTCTTT
D gene: TRBD1; clone size: NA; J gene: TRBJ1-5; V gene: TRBV30; CDR3 protein: CAWDRGFLSNQPQHF; CDR3 DNA: TGTGCCTGGGACAGGGGCTTCCTTAGCAATCAGCCCCAGCATTTT
D gene: TRBD1; clone size: NA; J gene: TRBJ2-2; V gene: TRBV10-1; CDR3 protein: CASRRDRGAGELFF; CDR3 DNA: TGCGCCAGCAGGAGGGACAGGGGAGCCGGGGAGCTGTTTTTT
D gene: TRBD1; clone size: NA; J gene: TRBJ2-3; V gene: TRBV13; CDR3 protein: CASSLGWTGNTDTQYF; CDR3 DNA: TGTGCCAGCAGCTTGGGGTGGACAGGGAACACAGATACGCAGTATTTT
D gene: NA; clone size: NA; J gene: TRBJ2-5; V gene: TRBV7-8; CDR3 protein: CASSPRLGFSQETQYF; CDR3 DNA: TGTGCCAGCAGCCCCAGACTTGGGTTTTCACAAGAGACCCAGTACTTC
D gene: TRBD2; clone size: NA; J gene: TRBJ2-7; V gene: TRBV18; CDR3 protein: CASSQRDRVRAAEQYF; CDR3 DNA: TGTGCCAGCTCACAGCGGGACCGTGTCCGGGCCGCCGAGCAGTACTTC
D gene: TRBD1; clone size: NA; J gene: TRBJ1-5; V gene: TRBV18; CDR3 protein: CASSEQGVGQPQHF; CDR3 DNA: TGTGCCAGCTCGGAACAGGGGGTGGGTCAGCCCCAGCATTTT
D gene: NA; clone size: NA; J gene: TRBJ2-5; V gene: TRBV2; CDR3 protein: CASGVDSYQETQYF; CDR3 DNA: TGTGCCAGCGGGGTAGACTCGTACCAAGAGACCCAGTACTTC
D gene: TRBD1; clone size: NA; J gene: TRBJ2-5; V gene: TRBV5-6; CDR3 protein: CASSLRGTGEETQYF; CDR3 DNA: TGTGCCAGCAGCTTGCGTGGGACAGGGGAAGAGACCCAGTACTTC
D gene: NA; clone size: NA; J gene: TRBJ1-4; V gene: TRBV5-1; CDR3 protein: CASSLDLQGTVEKLFF; CDR3 DNA: TGCGCCAGCAGCTTGGACCTGCAGGGGACTGTTGAAAAACTGTTTTTT
D gene: NA; clone size: NA; J gene: TRBJ2-7; V gene: TRBV12-5; CDR3 protein: CASGFPTGTYYEQYF; CDR3 DNA: TGTGCTAGTGGTTTCCCAACGGGGACATACTACGAGCAGTACTTC
D gene: NA; clone size: NA; J gene: TRBJ2-3; V gene: TRBV3-1/TRBV3-2; CDR3 protein: CASSQGGPYTDTQYF; CDR3 DNA: TGTGCCAGCAGCCAAGGGGGGCCATACACAGATACGCAGTATTTT
D gene: NA; clone size: NA; J gene: TRBJ2-5; V gene: TRBV7-2; CDR3 protein: CASSLARGQETQYF; CDR3 DNA: TGTGCCAGCAGCTTAGCCCGGGGACAAGAGACCCAGTACTTC
D gene: NA; clone size: once; J gene: TRBJ1-3; V gene: TRBV3-1/TRBV3-2; CDR3 protein: CASSQDQFGPNSGNTIYF; CDR3 DNA: TGTGCCAGCAGCCAAGATCAGTTTGGACCTAACTCTGGAAACACCATATATTTT
D gene: TRBD1; clone size: NA; J gene: TRBJ2-1; V gene: TRBV19; CDR3 protein: CASSRDRAPYNEQFF; CDR3 DNA: TGTGCCAGTAGCCGGGACAGAGCCCCCTACAATGAGCAGTTCTTC
D gene: NA; clone size: NA; J gene: TRBJ1-5; V gene: TRBV19; CDR3 protein: CASSGIGIVNQPQHF; CDR3 DNA: TGTGCCAGTAGTGGTATAGGGATTGTTAATCAGCCCCAGCATTTT